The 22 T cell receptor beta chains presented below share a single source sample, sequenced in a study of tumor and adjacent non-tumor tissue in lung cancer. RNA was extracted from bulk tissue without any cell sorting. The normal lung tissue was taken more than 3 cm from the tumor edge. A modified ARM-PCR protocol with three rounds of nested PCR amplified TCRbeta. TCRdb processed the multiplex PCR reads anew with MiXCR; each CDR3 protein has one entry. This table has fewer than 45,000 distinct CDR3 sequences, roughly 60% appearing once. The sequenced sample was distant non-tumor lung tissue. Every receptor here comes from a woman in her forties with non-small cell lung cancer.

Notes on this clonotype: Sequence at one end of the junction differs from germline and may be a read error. The CDR3 reads CVSSPPLQSYGHTF. Here the CDR3 DNA reads TGTGTCAGCAGCCCTCCACTGCAAAGCTATGGCCACACCTTC. V gene TRBV4-2 combines with J gene TRBJ1-2; D unclear. Germline CDR1 is LGHNA and CDR2 is YNFKEQ. This CDR3 spans 14 amino acids.

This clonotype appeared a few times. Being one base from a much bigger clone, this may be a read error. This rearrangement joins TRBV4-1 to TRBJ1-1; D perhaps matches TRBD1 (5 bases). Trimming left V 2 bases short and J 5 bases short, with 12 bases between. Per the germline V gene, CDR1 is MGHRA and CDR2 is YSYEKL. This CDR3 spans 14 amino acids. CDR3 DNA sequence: TGCGCCAGCAGCCAATCAGGCAGGGAAACTGAAGCTTTCTTT. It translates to CASSQSGRETEAFF.

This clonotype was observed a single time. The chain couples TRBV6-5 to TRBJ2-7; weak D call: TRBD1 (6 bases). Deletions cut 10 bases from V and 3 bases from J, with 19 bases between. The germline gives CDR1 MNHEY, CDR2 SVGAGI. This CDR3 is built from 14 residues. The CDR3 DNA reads TGTGCCAATAAACGGCGGACAGAGAGCTACGAGCAGTACTTC. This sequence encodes CANKRRTESYEQYF.

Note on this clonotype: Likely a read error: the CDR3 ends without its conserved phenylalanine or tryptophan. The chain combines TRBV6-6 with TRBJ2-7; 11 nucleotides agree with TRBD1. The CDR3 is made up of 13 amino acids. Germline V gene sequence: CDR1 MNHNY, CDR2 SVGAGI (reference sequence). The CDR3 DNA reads TGTGTCAGCAGTAGGACAGGGGGCGCCGAGCAGTACTCC. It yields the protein CVSSRTGGAEQYS.

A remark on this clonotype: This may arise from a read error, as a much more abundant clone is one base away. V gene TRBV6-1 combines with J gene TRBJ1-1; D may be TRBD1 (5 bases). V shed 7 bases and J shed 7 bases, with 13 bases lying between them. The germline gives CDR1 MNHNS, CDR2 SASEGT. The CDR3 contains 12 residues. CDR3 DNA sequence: TGTGCCAGCATGGAAGGGGTGAGTGAAGCTTTCTTT. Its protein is CASMEGVSEAFF.

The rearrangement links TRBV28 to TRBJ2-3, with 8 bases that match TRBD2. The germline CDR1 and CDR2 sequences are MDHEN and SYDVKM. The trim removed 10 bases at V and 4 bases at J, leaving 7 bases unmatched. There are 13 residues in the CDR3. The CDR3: CANNLAGPDTQYF. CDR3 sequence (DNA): TGTGCCAACAATTTAGCGGGACCAGATACGCAGTATTTT.

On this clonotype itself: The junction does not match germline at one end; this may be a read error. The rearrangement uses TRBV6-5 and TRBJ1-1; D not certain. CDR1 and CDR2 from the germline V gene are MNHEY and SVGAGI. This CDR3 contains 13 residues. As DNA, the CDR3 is TGTGCCAGCAGCAACGCGCCAGCTCAAGAAGCTCTCTTT. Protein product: CASSNAPAQEALF.

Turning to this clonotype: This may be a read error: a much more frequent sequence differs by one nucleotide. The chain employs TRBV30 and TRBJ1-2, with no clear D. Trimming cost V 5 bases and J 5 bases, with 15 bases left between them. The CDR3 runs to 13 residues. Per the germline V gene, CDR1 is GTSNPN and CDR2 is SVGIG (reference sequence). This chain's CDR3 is CAWGRQGAYGYTF. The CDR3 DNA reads TGTGCCTGGGGGCGACAAGGCGCTTATGGCTACACCTTC. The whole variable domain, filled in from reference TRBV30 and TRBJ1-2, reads SQTIHQWPATLVQPVGSPLSLECTVEGTSNPNLYWYRQAAGRGLQLLFYSVGIGQISSEVPQNLSASRPQDRQFILSSKKLLLSDSGFYLCAWGRQGAYGYTFGSGTRLTVV.

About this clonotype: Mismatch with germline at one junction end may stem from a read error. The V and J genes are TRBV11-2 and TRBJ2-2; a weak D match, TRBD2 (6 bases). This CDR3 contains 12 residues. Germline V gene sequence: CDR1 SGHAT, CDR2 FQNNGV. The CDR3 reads CACSLESRELFF. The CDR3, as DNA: TGTGCCTGCAGCTTAGAATCCCGGGAGCTGTTTTTC.

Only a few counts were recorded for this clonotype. The CDR3 DNA follows: TGTGCCAGCAGCTCGCTAGCGGGGGCTTGGGGGACCCAGTACTTC. Translation: CASSSLAGAWGTQYF. The chain has TRBV7-9 and TRBJ2-5; 10 bases line up with TRBD2. This CDR3 comprises 15 residues. CDR1 and CDR2 from the germline V gene are SEHNR and FQNEAQ (reference sequence). Trimming cost V 4 bases and J 7 bases; bases outside gene matches: 9.

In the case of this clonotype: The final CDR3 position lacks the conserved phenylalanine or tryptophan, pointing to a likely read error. The CDR3 reads CASSPDGPTDTQYS. CDR3 DNA: TGTGCCAGCAGTCCAGACGGCCCCACAGACACGCAGTATTCT. The genes are TRBV12-3 or TRBV12-4 and TRBJ2-3; D not certain. CDR3 length: 14 amino acids.

CDR3 DNA: TGTGCCAGCAGTAAAGGACTACTCGATGAGCAGTTCTTC. Its protein product is CASSKGLLDEQFF. J is TRBJ2-1 and V is TRBV4-2; D might be TRBD2 (6 bases). There are 13 residues in the CDR3. Germline loops: CDR1 LGHNA, CDR2 YNFKEQ. V was shortened by 6 bases and J by 8 bases, with 14 bases between the two germline ends.

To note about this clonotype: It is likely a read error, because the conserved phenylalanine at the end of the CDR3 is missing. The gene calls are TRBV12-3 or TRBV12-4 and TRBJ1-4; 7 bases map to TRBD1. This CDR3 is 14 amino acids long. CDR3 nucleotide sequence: TGTGCCATCAGTTCGCTGGACAGGAGGGAAAAACTGTTTTCT. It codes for CAISSLDRREKLFS.

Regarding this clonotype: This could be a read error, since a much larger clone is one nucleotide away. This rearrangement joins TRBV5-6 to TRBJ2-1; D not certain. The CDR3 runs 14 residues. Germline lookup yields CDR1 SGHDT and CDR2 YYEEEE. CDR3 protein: CASSPRRSYNEQSF. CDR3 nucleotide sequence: TGTGCCAGCAGCCCCCGACGGTCCTACAATGAGCAGTCCTTC.

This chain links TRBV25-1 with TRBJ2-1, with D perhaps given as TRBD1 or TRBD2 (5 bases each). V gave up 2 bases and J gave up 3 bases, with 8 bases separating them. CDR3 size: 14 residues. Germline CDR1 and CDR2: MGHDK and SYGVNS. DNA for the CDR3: TGTGCCAGCAGTGAACGGGGCAACTACAATGAGCAGTTCTTC. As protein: CASSERGNYNEQFF.

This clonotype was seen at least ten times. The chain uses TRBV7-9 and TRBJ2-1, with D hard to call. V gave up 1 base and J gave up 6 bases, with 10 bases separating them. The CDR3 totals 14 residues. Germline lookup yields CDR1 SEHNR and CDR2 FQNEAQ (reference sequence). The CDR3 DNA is TGTGCCAGCAGCTTAGATGGGTCCCCCAATGAGCAGTTCTTC. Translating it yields CASSLDGSPNEQFF.

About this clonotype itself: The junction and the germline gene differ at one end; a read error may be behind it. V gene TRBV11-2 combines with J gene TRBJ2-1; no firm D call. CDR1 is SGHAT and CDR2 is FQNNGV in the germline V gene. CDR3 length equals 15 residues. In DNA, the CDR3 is TGTGCCAACAGCTTAGTCAGGACCGCCCGGAATGAGCAGTTCTTC. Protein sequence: CANSLVRTARNEQFF.

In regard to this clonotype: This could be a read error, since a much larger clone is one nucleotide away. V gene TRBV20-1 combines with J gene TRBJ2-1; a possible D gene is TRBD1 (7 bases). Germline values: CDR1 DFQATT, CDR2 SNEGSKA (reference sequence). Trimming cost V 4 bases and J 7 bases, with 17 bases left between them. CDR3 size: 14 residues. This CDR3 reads CSAIGGGPFNEQFF. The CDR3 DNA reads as TGCAGTGCTATAGGAGGGGGCCCATTTAATGAGCAGTTCTTC.

The CDR3 protein is CASRHQEDYGYTF. As DNA, the CDR3 is TGTGCCAGCCGTCACCAGGAGGACTATGGCTACACCTTC. The V and J genes are TRBV28 and TRBJ1-2; D remains unclear. The CDR3 consists of 13 residues. Trimming removed 8 bases at V and 3 bases at J, with 13 bases between. Per the germline V gene, CDR1 is MDHEN and CDR2 is SYDVKM.

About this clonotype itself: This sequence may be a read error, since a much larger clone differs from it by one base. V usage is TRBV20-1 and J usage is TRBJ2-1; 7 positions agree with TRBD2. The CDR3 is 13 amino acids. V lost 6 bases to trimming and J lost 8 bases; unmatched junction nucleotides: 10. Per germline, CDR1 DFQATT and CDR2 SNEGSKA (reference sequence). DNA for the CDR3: TGCAGTGCCCCAAGGGCTAGCGGCGATGAGCAGTTCTTC. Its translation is CSAPRASGDEQFF.

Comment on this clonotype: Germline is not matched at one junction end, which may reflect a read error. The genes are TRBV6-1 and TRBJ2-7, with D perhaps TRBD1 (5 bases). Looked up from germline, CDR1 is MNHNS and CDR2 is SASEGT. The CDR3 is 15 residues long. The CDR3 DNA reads TGTGCCAGCAGCGGAAGCAACAGGTGGGCCTACGAGCAATACTTC. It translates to CASSGSNRWAYEQYF.

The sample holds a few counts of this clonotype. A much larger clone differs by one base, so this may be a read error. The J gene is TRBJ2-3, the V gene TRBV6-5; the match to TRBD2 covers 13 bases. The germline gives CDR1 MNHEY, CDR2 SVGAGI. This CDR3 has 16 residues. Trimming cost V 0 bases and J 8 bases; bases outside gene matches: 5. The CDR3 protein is CASSYSGLAGFSTQYF. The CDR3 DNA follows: TGTGCCAGCAGTTACTCGGGACTAGCGGGGTTCAGTACGCAGTATTTT.